Listed here are 25 T cell receptor beta chains from one sample, sequenced in a study of technical replicates of blood from a few donors. This table comes from immunoSEQ multiplex PCR, and its TCRdb copy is limited to in-frame clones, with some not included. This table holds about 70,000 clones, around 97% found once. The sample was T cells isolated from PBMCs. All receptors come from a human donor in good health.

This clone was seen a handful of times. The chain joins TRBV29-1 to TRBJ1-1; D gene uncertain. Germline CDR1 and CDR2: SQVTM and ANQGSEA. The ends were cut back, 5 bases at V and 8 bases at J, with 18 bases in the middle. The CDR3 consists of 13 residues. In nucleotides, the CDR3 is TGCAGCGTTCTCTTTTTTGGGCGGAGGGAAGCTTTCTTT. Translation gives CSVLFFGRREAFF.

The chain has TRBV5-1 and TRBJ1-1; TRBD1 aligns across 7 bases. The CDR3 consists of 13 residues. Trimming cost V 2 bases and J 8 bases; bases outside gene matches: 6. Germline V gene data show CDR1 as SGHRS and CDR2 as YFSETQ. The CDR3 region is CASSLATGQEAFF. The CDR3 nucleotides are TGCGCCAGCAGCTTAGCCACGGGACAGGAAGCTTTCTTT. The entire variable domain, with the rest obtained from reference TRBV5-1 and TRBJ1-1, is as follows: KAGVTQTPRYLIKTRGQQVTLSCSPISGHRSVSWYQQTPGQGLQFLFEYFSETQRNKGNFPGRFSGRQFSNSRSEMNVSTLELGDSALYLCASSLATGQEAFFGQGTRLTVV.

This clone was counted once. The rearrangement uses TRBV14 and TRBJ1-4; 9 nucleotides agree with TRBD1. The CDR3 length is 14 residues. From germline, CDR1 is SGHDN and CDR2 FVKESK. J was trimmed by 4 bases and V by 7 bases; bases with no gene match: 4. The CDR3 region is CASNRQGVNEKLFF. The CDR3 DNA reads TGTGCCAGCAACCGACAGGGGGTTAATGAAAAACTGTTTTTT.

The chain combines TRBV4-1 with TRBJ2-3; tentative D call: TRBD1 (6 bases). The CDR3 totals 16 residues. Looked up from germline, CDR1 is MGHRA and CDR2 is YSYEKL. V lost 4 bases, J lost 7 bases, and 21 bases lay in between. The CDR3 nucleotides read TGCGCCAGCAGCCGCTTGCCGGGACATGCTGCCAATACGCAGTATTTT. Protein: CASSRLPGHAANTQYF.

V usage is TRBV19 and J usage is TRBJ2-4; no definite D call. The CDR3 runs 13 residues. Trimming removed 7 bases at V and 0 bases at J, with 7 bases between. Germline assignment: CDR1 LNHDA and CDR2 SQIVND (reference sequence). The CDR3 coding sequence is TGTGCCAGTAAGGAGATAGCCAAAAACATTCAGTACTTC. Translated, it gives CASKEIAKNIQYF.

V usage is TRBV6-5 and J usage is TRBJ2-7; TRBD1 might be the D (5 bases). Deletions cut 6 bases from V and 2 bases from J, with 14 bases between. Per the germline V gene, CDR1 is MNHEY and CDR2 is SVGAGI. The CDR3 sequence is 14 residues long. DNA for the CDR3: TGTGCCAGCAGAACAGAAGACAGCACCTACGAGCAGTACTTC. Its protein product is CASRTEDSTYEQYF.

The chain has TRBV27 and TRBJ1-2; D might be TRBD1 (5 bases). The CDR3 is 12 residues long. CDR1 MNHEY and CDR2 SMNVEV come from the germline V gene (reference sequence). Trimming removed 4 bases from V and 8 bases from J, with 11 bases in between. This CDR3 reads CASSYGGGGYTF. The CDR3 region has the DNA TGTGCCAGCAGTTACGGGGGTGGGGGCTACACCTTC.

V and J are TRBV6-5 and TRBJ2-5, with D maybe TRBD2 (5 bases). This CDR3 spans 14 amino acids. Looked up from germline, CDR1 is MNHEY and CDR2 is SVGAGI. Trimming stripped 2 bases from V and 4 bases from J, with 11 bases between. In nucleotides, the CDR3 is TGTGCCAGCAGTTACGGACCACTAGTAGAGACCCAGTACTTC. Translated, it gives CASSYGPLVETQYF.

The chain carries TRBV25-1 and TRBJ1-4; maybe TRBD1 (6 bases). CDR1 is MGHDK and CDR2 is SYGVNS in the germline V gene. This CDR3 region has 14 residues. The V and J ends lost 3 bases and 8 bases respectively, with 13 bases between them. This CDR3 is CASSDWETGEKLFF. DNA for the CDR3: TGTGCCAGCAGTGATTGGGAGACAGGAGAAAAACTGTTTTTT.

The genes are TRBV28 and TRBJ2-1; TRBD1 matches at 7 bases. In germline, CDR1 is MDHEN, CDR2 SYDVKM. This CDR3 is built from 15 residues. Trimming cost V 4 bases and J 3 bases; bases outside gene matches: 6. In DNA, the CDR3 is TGTGCCAGCAGTTCAGGGACAGCCAACTACAATGAGCAGTTCTTC. As protein: CASSSGTANYNEQFF.

This rearrangement joins TRBV7-9 to TRBJ1-4, with 9 bases aligning to TRBD1. The ends lost 8 bases at V and 6 bases at J; junction bases unmatched: 19. Germline-derived CDR1 and CDR2 are SEHNR and FQNEAQ (reference sequence). The CDR3 totals 18 residues. CDR3 sequence reads: CASSFESGTGIEDEKLFF. Here the CDR3 DNA reads TGTGCCAGCTCATTTGAAAGCGGGACAGGGATCGAGGATGAAAAACTGTTTTTT.

This clone was observed a single time. CDR3 sequence (DNA): TGCGCCAGCAGCCAAATCCCTGCGGGATTGAACACCGGGGAGCTGTTTTTT. Amino acids: CASSQIPAGLNTGELFF. The chain uses TRBV4-1 and TRBJ2-2; D might be TRBD2 (6 bases). The ends were cut back, 2 bases at V and 1 base at J, with 14 bases in the middle. The germline V gene has CDR1 MGHRA and CDR2 YSYEKL. The CDR3 length is 17 residues.

This chain uses TRBV19 with TRBJ1-5; 7 bases line up with TRBD1. The germline V gene encodes CDR1 LNHDA and CDR2 SQIVND (reference sequence). V gave up 3 bases and J gave up 0 bases; unmatched junction bases: 5. The CDR3 has 16 amino acids. The CDR3 here is CASSIIGTASNQPQHF. The CDR3 nucleotides are TGTGCCAGTAGTATTATCGGGACAGCTAGCAATCAGCCCCAGCATTTT.

CDR3 sequence reads: CASSYMAATRDEQFF. The CDR3, as DNA: TGTGCCAGCAGTTACATGGCAGCCACGAGGGATGAGCAGTTCTTC. This sequence joins TRBV6-5 and TRBJ2-1; D possibly corresponds to TRBD2 (5 bases). V was pared by 2 bases and J by 8 bases, with 16 bases between. Germline values: CDR1 MNHEY, CDR2 SVGAGI. The CDR3 totals 15 residues.

This sequence joins TRBV6-8 and TRBJ2-7, with a weak D call TRBD2 (6 bases). V shed 6 bases and J shed 0 bases, with 27 bases lying between them. The CDR3 has 19 amino acids. The V gene's germline CDR1 is MNHGY and CDR2 SAAAGT. DNA of the CDR3: TGTGCCAGCAGCCACCATGTAGGACAACCGGAGGGTAGCTCCTACGAGCAGTACTTC. Translation: CASSHHVGQPEGSSYEQYF.

The CDR3 region has the DNA TGTGCCAGCAGCGTAGGAACTAGTGGCGCAGATACGCAGTATTTT. It codes for CASSVGTSGADTQYF. The J gene is TRBJ2-3, the V gene TRBV9; TRBD2 is a possible D gene (5 bases). V dropped 0 bases and J dropped 4 bases, with 12 bases sitting between them. Germline values: CDR1 SGDLS, CDR2 YYNGEE. CDR3 size: 15 residues.

The genes are TRBV11-2 and TRBJ1-5; TRBD1 agrees at 8 bases. Germline lookup yields CDR1 SGHAT and CDR2 FQNNGV. The V and J ends lost 4 bases and 7 bases, in that order; junction bases with no gene match: 6. The CDR3 totals 14 residues. The CDR3 sequence: CASSSQGAPQPQHF. Here the CDR3 DNA reads TGTGCCAGCAGCTCGCAGGGGGCCCCACAGCCCCAGCATTTT.

The chain recombines TRBV15 with TRBJ2-5, with D perhaps TRBD2 (7 bases). This CDR3 has 18 amino acids. In germline, CDR1 is LNHNV, CDR2 YYDKDF (reference sequence). Trimming removed 0 bases from V and 5 bases from J, with 22 bases in between. The chain's CDR3 is CATSRDGAAGAPKETQYF. DNA for the CDR3: TGTGCCACCAGCAGAGATGGGGCGGCGGGGGCCCCCAAGGAGACCCAGTACTTC.

The chain recombines TRBV25-1 with TRBJ2-7, with TRBD1 as a possible D gene (6 bases). The CDR3 sequence is 14 residues long. V dropped 8 bases and J dropped 4 bases, with 18 bases sitting between them. Germline V gives CDR1 MGHDK, CDR2 SYGVNS. This CDR3 is CASQGGRSYYEQYF. The CDR3 nucleotides are TGTGCCAGCCAAGGGGGTCGATCCTATTACGAGCAGTACTTC.

This chain joins TRBV6-5 and TRBJ2-3, with TRBD2 identical over 12 bases. Looked up from germline, CDR1 is MNHEY and CDR2 is SVGAGI. V lost 7 bases, J lost 8 bases, and 10 bases stayed unmatched. The CDR3 is 15 amino acids. CDR3 bases: TGTGCCAGCACCCCAGGGACTAGCGGGCCGGGTACGCAGTATTTT. It encodes CASTPGTSGPGTQYF.

V usage is TRBV28 and J usage is TRBJ2-3, with D possibly TRBD1 on 6 matching bases. Germline CDR1 and CDR2: MDHEN and SYDVKM. The CDR3 runs to 18 residues. V lost 3 bases and J lost 2, with 21 bases in between. In DNA form, the CDR3 reads TGTGCCAGCAGTTTCACATTCCGCCGGGACATTATCACAGATACGCAGTATTTT. This translates into CASSFTFRRDIITDTQYF.

The V and J genes are TRBV11-3 and TRBJ1-2; no firm D call. The V and J ends lost 4 bases and 1 base respectively, with 4 bases between them. Looked up from germline, CDR1 is SGHNT and CDR2 is YENEEA. This CDR3 is 12 amino acids long. DNA of the CDR3: TGTGCCAGCAGCTCCGGTAACTATGGCTACACCTTC. Protein product: CASSSGNYGYTF.

The CDR3 here is CASSPTGIGGLEQYF. The CDR3 nucleotides are TGTGCCAGCAGCCCGACCGGGATCGGCGGACTAGAGCAGTACTTC. The gene calls are TRBV7-6 and TRBJ2-7, with D maybe TRBD2 (6 bases). This CDR3 is built from 15 residues. Trimming cost V 5 bases and J 7 bases, with 21 bases left between them. Germline V gene lookup returns CDR1 SGHVS and CDR2 FNYEAQ. Full variable domain (missing parts from reference TRBV7-6 and TRBJ2-7): GAGVSQSPRYKVTKRGQDVALRCDPISGHVSLYWYRQALGQGPEFLTYFNYEAQQDKSGLPNDRFSAERPEGSISTLTIQRTEQRDSAMYRCASSPTGIGGLEQYFGPGTRLTVT.

The chain has TRBV10-3 and TRBJ1-1, with D possibly matching TRBD1 (6 bases). V lost 10 bases to trimming and J lost 4 bases, with 16 bases between them. From germline, CDR1 is ENHRY and CDR2 SYGVKD. CDR3 length: 13 amino acids. CDR3 sequence: CATTYQGTTEAFF. CDR3 bases: TGTGCCACAACTTATCAGGGGACCACTGAAGCTTTCTTT.

The rearrangement joins TRBV27 to TRBJ2-5, with 9 nucleotides matching TRBD1. Germline V gives CDR1 MNHEY, CDR2 SMNVEV (reference sequence). The V and J ends lost 6 bases and 7 bases, in that order; junction bases with no gene match: 9. This CDR3 has 14 amino acids. This CDR3 reads CASSPGQGFGTQYF. The CDR3 bases are TGTGCCAGCAGCCCGGGACAGGGTTTTGGGACCCAGTACTTC.